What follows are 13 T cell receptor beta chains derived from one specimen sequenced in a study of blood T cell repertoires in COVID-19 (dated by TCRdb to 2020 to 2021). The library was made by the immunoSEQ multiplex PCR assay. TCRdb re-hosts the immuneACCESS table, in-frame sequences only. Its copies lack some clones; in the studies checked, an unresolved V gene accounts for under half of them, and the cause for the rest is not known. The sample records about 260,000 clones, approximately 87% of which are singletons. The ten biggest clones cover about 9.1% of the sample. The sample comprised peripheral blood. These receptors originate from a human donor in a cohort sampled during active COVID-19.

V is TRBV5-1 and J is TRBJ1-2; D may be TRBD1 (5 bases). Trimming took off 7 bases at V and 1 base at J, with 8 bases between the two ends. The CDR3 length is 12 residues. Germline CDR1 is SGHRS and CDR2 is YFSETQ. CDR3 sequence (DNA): TGCGCCAGCGTCGACAGTAACTATGGCTACACCTTC. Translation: CASVDSNYGYTF.

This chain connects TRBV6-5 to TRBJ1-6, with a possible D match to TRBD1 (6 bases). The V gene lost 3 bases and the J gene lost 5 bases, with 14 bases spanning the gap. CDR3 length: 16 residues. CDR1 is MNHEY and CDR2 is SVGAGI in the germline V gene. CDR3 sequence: CASSYLMDSHNSPLHF. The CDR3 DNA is TGTGCCAGCAGTTATTTAATGGACAGTCATAATTCACCCCTCCACTTT.

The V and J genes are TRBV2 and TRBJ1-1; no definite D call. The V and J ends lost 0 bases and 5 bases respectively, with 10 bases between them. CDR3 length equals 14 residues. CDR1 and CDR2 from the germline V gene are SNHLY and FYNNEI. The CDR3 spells CASSEALRVTEAFF. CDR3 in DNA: TGTGCCAGCAGTGAAGCGCTTCGAGTTACTGAAGCTTTCTTT.

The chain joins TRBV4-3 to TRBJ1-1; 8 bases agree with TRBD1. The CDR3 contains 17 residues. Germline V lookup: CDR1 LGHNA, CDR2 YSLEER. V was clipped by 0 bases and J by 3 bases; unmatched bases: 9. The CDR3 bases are TGCGCCAGCAGCCAAGACCTCAGACAGGGGCTGCACACTGAAGCTTTCTTT. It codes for CASSQDLRQGLHTEAFF.

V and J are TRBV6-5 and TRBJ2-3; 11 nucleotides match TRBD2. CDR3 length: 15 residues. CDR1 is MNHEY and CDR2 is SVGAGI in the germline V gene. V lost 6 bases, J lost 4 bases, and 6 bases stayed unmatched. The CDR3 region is CASSKGLAASDTQYF. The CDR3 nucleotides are TGTGCCAGCAGCAAGGGACTAGCGGCGTCAGATACGCAGTATTTT.

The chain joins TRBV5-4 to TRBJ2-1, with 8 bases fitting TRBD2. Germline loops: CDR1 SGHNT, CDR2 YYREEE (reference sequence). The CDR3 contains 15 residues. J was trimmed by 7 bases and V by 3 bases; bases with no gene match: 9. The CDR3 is CASSYVSGVGNEQFF. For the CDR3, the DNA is TGTGCCAGCAGCTACGTTAGCGGGGTGGGGAATGAGCAGTTCTTC.

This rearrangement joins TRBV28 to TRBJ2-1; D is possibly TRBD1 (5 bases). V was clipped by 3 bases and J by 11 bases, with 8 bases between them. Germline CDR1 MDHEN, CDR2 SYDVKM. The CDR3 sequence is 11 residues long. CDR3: CASSLGQQQFF. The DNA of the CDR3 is TGTGCCAGCAGTTTGGGGCAGCAGCAGTTCTTC.

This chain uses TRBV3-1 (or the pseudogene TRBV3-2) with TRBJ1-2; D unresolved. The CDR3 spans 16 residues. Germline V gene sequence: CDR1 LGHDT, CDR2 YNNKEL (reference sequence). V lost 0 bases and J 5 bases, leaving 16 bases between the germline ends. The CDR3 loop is CASSQEAGGLGYGYTF. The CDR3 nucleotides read TGTGCCAGCAGCCAAGAGGCAGGAGGATTAGGATATGGCTACACCTTC.

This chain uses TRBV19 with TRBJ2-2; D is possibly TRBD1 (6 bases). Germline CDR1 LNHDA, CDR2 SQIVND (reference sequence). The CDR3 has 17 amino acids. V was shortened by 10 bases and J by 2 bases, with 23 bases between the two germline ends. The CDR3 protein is CAILSPPGQPNTGELFF. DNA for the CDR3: TGTGCCATCCTATCCCCCCCGGGACAACCTAACACCGGGGAGCTGTTTTTT.

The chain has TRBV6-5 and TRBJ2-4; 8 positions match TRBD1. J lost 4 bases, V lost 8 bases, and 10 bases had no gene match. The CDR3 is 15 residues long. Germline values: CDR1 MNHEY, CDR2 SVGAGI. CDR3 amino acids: CASSTTGQVKNIQYF. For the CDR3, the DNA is TGTGCCAGCTCGACGACGGGACAGGTGAAAAACATTCAGTACTTC.

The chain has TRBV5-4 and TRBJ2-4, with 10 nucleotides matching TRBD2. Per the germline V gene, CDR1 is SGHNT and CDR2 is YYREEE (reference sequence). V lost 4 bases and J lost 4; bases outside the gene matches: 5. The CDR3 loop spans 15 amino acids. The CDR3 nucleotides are TGTGCCAGCAGCCGTCGGACTAGCGGAAAAAACATTCAGTACTTC. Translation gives CASSRRTSGKNIQYF.

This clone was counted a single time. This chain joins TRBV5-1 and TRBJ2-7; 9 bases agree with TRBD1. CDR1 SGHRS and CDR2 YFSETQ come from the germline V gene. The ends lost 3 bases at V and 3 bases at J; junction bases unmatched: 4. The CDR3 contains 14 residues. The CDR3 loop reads CASSYRDRVYEQYF. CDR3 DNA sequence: TGCGCCAGCAGCTACCGGGACAGGGTCTACGAGCAGTACTTC.

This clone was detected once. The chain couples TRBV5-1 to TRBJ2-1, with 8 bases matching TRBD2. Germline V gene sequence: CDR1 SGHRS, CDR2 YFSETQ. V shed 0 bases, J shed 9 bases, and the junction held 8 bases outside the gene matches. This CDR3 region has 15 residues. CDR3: CASSLVGAGASEQFF. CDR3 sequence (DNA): TGCGCCAGCAGCTTGGTTGGAGCGGGAGCAAGTGAGCAGTTCTTC. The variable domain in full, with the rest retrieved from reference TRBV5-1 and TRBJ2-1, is KAGVTQTPRYLIKTRGQQVTLSCSPISGHRSVSWYQQTPGQGLQFLFEYFSETQRNKGNFPGRFSGRQFSNSRSEMNVSTLELGDSALYLCASSLVGAGASEQFFGPGTRLTVL.